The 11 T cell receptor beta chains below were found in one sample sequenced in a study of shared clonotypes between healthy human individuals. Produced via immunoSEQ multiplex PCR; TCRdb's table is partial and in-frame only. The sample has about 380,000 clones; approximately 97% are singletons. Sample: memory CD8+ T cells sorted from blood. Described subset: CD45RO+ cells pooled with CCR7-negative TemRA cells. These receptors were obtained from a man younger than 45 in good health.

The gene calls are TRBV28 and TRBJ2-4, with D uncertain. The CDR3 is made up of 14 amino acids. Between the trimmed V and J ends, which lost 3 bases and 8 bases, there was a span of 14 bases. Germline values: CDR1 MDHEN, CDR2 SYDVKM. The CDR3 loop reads CASSFGLVLDIQYF. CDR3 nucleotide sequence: TGTGCCAGCAGTTTTGGGCTAGTCCTGGACATTCAGTACTTC.

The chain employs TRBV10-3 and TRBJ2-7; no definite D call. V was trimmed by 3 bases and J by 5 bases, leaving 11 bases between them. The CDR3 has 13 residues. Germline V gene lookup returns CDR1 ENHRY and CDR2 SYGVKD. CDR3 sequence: CAISELERHEQYF. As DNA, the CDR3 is TGTGCCATCAGTGAATTGGAGCGCCACGAGCAGTACTTC.

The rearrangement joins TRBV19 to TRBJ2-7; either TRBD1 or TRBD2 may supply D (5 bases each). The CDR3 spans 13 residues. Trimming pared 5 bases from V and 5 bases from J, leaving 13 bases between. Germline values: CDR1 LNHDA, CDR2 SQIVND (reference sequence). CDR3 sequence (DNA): TGTGCCAGTAGTTTGAGGGGCCCCAACGAGCAGTACTTC. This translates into CASSLRGPNEQYF.

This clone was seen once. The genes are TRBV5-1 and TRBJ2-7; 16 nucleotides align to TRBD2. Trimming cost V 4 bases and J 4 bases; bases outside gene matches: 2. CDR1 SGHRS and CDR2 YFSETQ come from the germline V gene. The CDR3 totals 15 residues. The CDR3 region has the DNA TGCGCCAGCAGCACGGGACTAGCGGGAGGGTACGAGCAGTACTTC. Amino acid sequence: CASSTGLAGGYEQYF.

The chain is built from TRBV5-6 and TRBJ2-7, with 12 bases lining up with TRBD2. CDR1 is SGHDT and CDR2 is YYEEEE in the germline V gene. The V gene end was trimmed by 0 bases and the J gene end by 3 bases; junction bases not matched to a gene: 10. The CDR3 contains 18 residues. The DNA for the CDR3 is TGTGCCAGCAGCTTGGGACTAGCGGGAGTCGGGGACTTCTACGAGCAGTACTTC. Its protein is CASSLGLAGVGDFYEQYF.

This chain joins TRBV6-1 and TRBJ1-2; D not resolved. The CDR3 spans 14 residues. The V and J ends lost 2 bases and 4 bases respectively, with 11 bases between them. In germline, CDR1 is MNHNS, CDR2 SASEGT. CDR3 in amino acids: CASSEFGQVYGYTF. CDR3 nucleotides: TGTGCCAGCAGTGAATTTGGTCAAGTCTATGGCTACACCTTC.

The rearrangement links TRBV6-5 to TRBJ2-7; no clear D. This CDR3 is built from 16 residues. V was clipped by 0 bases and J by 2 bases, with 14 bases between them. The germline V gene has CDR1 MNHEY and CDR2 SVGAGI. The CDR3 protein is CASSYSISKPTYEQYF. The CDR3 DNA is TGTGCCAGCAGTTACTCGATCTCTAAACCGACCTACGAGCAGTACTTC.

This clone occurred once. The CDR3 sequence is CASSWTAGTDTQYF. In DNA, the CDR3 is TGTGCCAGCAGTTGGACAGCAGGCACAGATACGCAGTATTTT. The chain carries TRBV6-5 and TRBJ2-3; TRBD1 is a possible D gene (6 bases). CDR1 and CDR2 from the germline V gene are MNHEY and SVGAGI. The V gene lost 4 bases and the J gene lost 1 base, with 9 bases spanning the gap. The CDR3 covers 14 residues.

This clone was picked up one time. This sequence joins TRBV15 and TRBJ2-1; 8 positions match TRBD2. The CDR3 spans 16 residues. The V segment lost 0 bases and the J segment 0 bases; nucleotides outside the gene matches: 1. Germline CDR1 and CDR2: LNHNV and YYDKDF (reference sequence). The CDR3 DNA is TGTGCCACCAGCAGAGATGGGACTAGCTCCTACAATGAGCAGTTCTTC. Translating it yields CATSRDGTSSYNEQFF.

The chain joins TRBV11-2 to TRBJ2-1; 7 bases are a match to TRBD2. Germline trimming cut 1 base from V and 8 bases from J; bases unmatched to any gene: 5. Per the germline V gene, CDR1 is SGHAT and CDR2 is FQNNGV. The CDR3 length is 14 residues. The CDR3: CASSLGTRRYEQFF. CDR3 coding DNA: TGTGCCAGCAGCTTAGGGACTAGGAGATATGAGCAGTTCTTC.

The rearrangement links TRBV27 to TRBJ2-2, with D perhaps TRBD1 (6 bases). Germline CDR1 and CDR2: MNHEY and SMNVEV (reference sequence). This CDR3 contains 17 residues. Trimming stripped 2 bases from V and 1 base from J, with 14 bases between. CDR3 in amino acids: CASSLLRTALNTGELFF. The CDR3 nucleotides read TGTGCCAGCAGTTTACTACGGACAGCCCTGAACACCGGGGAGCTGTTTTTT.